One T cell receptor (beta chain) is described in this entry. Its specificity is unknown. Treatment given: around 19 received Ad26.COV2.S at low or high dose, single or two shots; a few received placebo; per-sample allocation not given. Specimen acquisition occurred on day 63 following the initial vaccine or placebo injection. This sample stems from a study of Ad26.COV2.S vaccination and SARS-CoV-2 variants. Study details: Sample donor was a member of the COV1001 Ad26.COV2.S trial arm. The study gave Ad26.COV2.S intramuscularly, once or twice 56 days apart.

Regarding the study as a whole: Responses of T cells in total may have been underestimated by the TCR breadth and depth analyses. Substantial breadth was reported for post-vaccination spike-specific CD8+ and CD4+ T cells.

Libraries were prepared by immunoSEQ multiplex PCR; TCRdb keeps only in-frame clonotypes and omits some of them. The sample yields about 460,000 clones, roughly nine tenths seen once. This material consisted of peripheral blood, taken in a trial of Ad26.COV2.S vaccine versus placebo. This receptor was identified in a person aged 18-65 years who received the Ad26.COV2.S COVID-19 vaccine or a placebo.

The DNA for the CDR3 is TGTGCCAGCAGGACCGGACTAGCGGGACTCATTGAGCAGTTCTTC. It specifies CASRTGLAGLIEQFF. This chain joins TRBV2 and TRBJ2-1; 12 nucleotides agree with TRBD2. The CDR3 has 15 amino acids. V lost 6 bases and J lost 9; bases outside the gene matches: 9. Germline CDR1 and CDR2: SNHLY and FYNNEI.